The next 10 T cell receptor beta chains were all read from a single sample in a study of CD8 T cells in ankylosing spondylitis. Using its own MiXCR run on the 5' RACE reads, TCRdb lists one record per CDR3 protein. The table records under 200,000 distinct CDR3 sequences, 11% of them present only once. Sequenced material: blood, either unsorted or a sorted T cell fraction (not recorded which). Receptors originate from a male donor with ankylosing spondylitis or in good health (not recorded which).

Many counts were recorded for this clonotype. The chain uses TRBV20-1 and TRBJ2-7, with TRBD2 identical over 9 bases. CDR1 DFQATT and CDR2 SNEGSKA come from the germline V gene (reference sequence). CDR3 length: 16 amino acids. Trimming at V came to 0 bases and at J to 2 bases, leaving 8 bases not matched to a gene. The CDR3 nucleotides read TGCAGTGCTAGAGATCTCAGGAGCGGGGGGACCTACGAGCAGTACTTC. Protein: CSARDLRSGGTYEQYF.

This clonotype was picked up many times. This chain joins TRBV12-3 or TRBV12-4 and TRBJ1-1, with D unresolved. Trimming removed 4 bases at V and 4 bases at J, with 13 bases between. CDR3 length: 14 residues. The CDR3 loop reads CASSSSGGITEAFF. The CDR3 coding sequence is TGTGCCAGCAGTTCGTCAGGCGGGATCACTGAAGCTTTCTTT.

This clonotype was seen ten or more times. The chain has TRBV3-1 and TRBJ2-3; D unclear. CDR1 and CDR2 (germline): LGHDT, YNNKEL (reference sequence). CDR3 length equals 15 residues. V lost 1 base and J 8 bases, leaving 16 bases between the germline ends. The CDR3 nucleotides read TGTGCCAGCAGCCAAGGGACCCCGGGTATTGGTACGCAGTATTTT. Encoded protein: CASSQGTPGIGTQYF.

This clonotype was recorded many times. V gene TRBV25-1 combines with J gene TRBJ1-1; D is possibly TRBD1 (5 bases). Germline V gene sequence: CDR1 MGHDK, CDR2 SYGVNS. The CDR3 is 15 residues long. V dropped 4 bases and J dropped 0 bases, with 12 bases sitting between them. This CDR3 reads CASSARGNVNTEAFF. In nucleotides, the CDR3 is TGTGCCAGCAGTGCCCGGGGGAATGTGAACACTGAAGCTTTCTTT.

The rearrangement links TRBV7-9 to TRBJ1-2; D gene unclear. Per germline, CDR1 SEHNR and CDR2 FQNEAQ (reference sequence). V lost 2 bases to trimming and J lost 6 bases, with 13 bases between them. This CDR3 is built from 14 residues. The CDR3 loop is CASSLLKTGHGYTF. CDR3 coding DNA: TGTGCCAGCAGCTTATTGAAGACTGGGCATGGCTACACCTTC.

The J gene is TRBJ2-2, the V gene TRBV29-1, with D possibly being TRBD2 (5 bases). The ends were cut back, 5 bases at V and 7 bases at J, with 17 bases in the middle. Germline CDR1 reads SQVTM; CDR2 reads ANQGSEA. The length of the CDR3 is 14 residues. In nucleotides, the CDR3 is TGCAGCGTTTTGCAGGTAGCGCCGGGCGGGGAGCTGTTTTTT. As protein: CSVLQVAPGGELFF.

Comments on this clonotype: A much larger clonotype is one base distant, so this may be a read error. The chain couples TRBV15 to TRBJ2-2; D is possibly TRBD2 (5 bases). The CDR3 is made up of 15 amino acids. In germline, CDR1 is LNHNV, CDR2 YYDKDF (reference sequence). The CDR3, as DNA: TGTGCCGCCAGCAGACGGCGGGCGGACACCGGGGAGCTGTTTTTT. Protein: CAASRRRADTGELFF.

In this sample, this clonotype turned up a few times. The CDR3 region is CASSAFEGGRQETQYF. CDR3 nucleotides: TGTGCCAGCAGCGCCTTTGAGGGGGGCCGGCAAGAGACCCAGTACTTC. The chain has TRBV9 and TRBJ2-5; either TRBD1 or TRBD2 may supply D (6 bases each). The germline V gene encodes CDR1 SGDLS and CDR2 YYNGEE. The CDR3 is 16 residues long. The V end lost 3 bases, the J end lost 2 bases, and 17 bases lay between the germline ends.

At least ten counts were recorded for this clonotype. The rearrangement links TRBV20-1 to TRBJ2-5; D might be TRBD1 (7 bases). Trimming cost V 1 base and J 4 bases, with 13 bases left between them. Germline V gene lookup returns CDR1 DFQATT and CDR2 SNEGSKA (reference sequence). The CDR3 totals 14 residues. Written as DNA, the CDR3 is TGCAGTGCTAGAGGGGGGGCAGGGGGAGAGACCCAGTACTTC. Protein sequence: CSARGGAGGETQYF.

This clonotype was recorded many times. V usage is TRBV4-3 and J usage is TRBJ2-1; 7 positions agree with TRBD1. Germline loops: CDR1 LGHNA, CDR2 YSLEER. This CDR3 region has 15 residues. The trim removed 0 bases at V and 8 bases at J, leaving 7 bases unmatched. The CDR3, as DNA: TGCGCCAGCAGCCAAGAGAACAGGGGATTGGATGAGCAGTTCTTC. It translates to CASSQENRGLDEQFF.